This T cell receptor (beta chain) was captured by sequencing in a study of blood T cell repertoires in COVID-19 (dated by TCRdb to 2018 to 2020). A note on the overall study: The collaborator samples originated in the United States, Italy and Spain and spanned the acute and convalescent phases of COVID-19. The prospective study material was composed of cDNA or gDNA derived from T cells, B-cell-depleted T cells, or PBMCs. Deeply sampled blood TCRbeta repertoires from subjects exposed to, actively infected with, or recovered from COVID-19 were included in the dataset. The repertoires were released in a freely available public database meant as a resource for research on the immune response to SARS-CoV-2. The samples were drawn from the first 160 participants of the ongoing ImmuneRACE study and from under 1,500 subjects provided by 6 global collaborators. The sample metadata nearly always contained a de-identified subject ID, COVID-19 status, age in years and sex. Where available, HLA class I and class II types were obtained from metadata supplied by the sample provider rather than from assay-based typing.

The full study reports these points: Clinical and demographic metadata were provided uncurated, with the amount varying by source and participant.

To note about this clone: Its specific antigen is unknown. It has no much larger one-base neighbor in the sample; base qualities were not kept.

At one collaborating source in Seattle, patients were enrolled during active infection and were followed longitudinally through the course of disease. The collaborating institutions used their own protocols to collect whole blood in K2EDTA tubes. For TCRbeta analysis, collaborator samples were shipped as frozen whole blood, as isolated PBMCs, or as DNA extracted from either sample type. TCRbeta CDR3 regions were amplified from genomic DNA using the immunoSEQ Assay, a bias-controlled multiplex PCR. Processing in the source paper ran as follows. Nucleated cell counts per sample were estimated from amplification of reference gene primers within the assay. Sequence reads were collapsed and filtered to measure the absolute abundance of every unique TCRbeta CDR3 rearrangement. For each sample, productive Simpson clonality was calculated by taking the square root of Simpson's diversity index across productive rearrangements. The source is immuneACCESS, and TCRdb retained only in-frame sequences with V and J called. Part of the clones is not carried over; for the studies checked, unresolved V genes explain less than half of this, and the remainder is unexplained. V and J calls and clone size are copied from that table; D and trimming were computed from the DNA. This sample lists tens of thousands of clones; 89% were detected once. Less than 3% of the sample is in the top ten clones.

The CDR3 starts with the cysteine, ends with the phenylalanine, and has 13 residues. Only the CDR3 DNA stays, 39 bases, in frame from base 1. V is reduced by 6 bases and J by 2 bases, leaving a spacing of 10 bases between them. From a lookup of the germline V gene, CDR1 and CDR2 are SNHLY and FYNNEI. This clonotype was sampled from a man aged 45 to 65 with COVID-19, enrolled during active disease. The rearrangement combines TRBV2 with TRBJ2-5; the best D guess is TRBD1, with 6 bases matching. Sequencing used peripheral blood. The CDR3 loop reads CASRPDRQETQYF. The DNA sequence is as follows: TGTGCCAGCAGGCCAGACAGGCAAGAGACCCAGTACTTC.